Each of the 10 T cell receptor beta chains below was sequenced from the same sample in a study of blood T cell repertoires in COVID-19. Assay used: immunoSEQ multiplex PCR; TCRdb lists only in-frame clones, some missing. Of approximately 45,000 clones listed, just over 85% are singletons. The sample comprised peripheral blood. These receptors were taken from a woman over 75 with acute or convalescent COVID-19.

The chain employs TRBV7-2 and TRBJ1-6, with 7 bases that match TRBD1. The germline V gene has CDR1 SGHTA and CDR2 FQGNSA. V lost 4 bases, J lost 7 bases, and 10 bases stayed unmatched. The CDR3 totals 16 residues. CDR3 in amino acids: CASSSASGTENSPLHF. In DNA form, the CDR3 reads TGTGCCAGCAGCTCAGCTTCCGGGACAGAGAATTCACCCCTCCACTTT.

The rearrangement links TRBV18 to TRBJ2-5; 12 bases are a match to TRBD1. Germline lookup yields CDR1 KGHSH and CDR2 LQKENI. The CDR3 consists of 16 residues. J was trimmed by 4 bases and V by 4 bases; bases with no gene match: 7. Here the CDR3 reads CASSQPGTGGGETQYF. CDR3 sequence (DNA): TGTGCCAGCTCACAACCCGGGACAGGGGGCGGAGAGACCCAGTACTTC.

The V gene is TRBV7-9, the J gene TRBJ1-4; D is ambiguous. The V end lost 5 bases, the J end lost 3 bases, and 10 bases lay between the germline ends. From germline, CDR1 is SEHNR and CDR2 FQNEAQ (reference sequence). The CDR3 has 14 residues. The CDR3 here is CASSQDRSNEKLFF. The CDR3 coding sequence is TGTGCCAGCAGCCAAGATAGATCTAATGAAAAACTGTTTTTT.

This chain uses TRBV29-1 with TRBJ2-7; TRBD1 aligns across 10 bases. Germline lookup yields CDR1 SQVTM and CDR2 ANQGSEA. Trimming at V came to 7 bases and at J to 10 bases, leaving 16 bases not matched to a gene. There are 14 residues in the CDR3. This chain's CDR3 is CSALTGTGAVRQYF. Written as DNA, the CDR3 is TGCAGCGCCCTAACCGGGACAGGGGCAGTCAGACAGTACTTC.

The chain carries TRBV6-6 and TRBJ1-3; D call uncertain. This CDR3 has 16 amino acids. Germline lookup yields CDR1 MNHNY and CDR2 SVGAGI (reference sequence). V was pared by 2 bases and J by 0 bases, with 11 bases between. In nucleotides, the CDR3 is TGTGCCAGCAGTTACCCACCGGGTAGCTCTGGAAACACCATATATTTT. Its translation is CASSYPPGSSGNTIYF.

The V gene is TRBV15, the J gene TRBJ2-3; TRBD1 is a possible D gene (6 bases). The germline CDR1 and CDR2 sequences are LNHNV and YYDKDF (reference sequence). This CDR3 has 15 residues. Deletions cut 3 bases from V and 0 bases from J, with 10 bases between. The CDR3 loop is CATSSGDTSTDTQYF. CDR3 DNA: TGTGCCACCAGCAGCGGGGACACTAGCACAGATACGCAGTATTTT.

This clone was found a few times. The CDR3 DNA reads TGTGCCAGCAGCTCTGGACAGGGAAACACCATATATTTT. Encoded protein: CASSSGQGNTIYF. The chain joins TRBV7-9 to TRBJ1-3; a weak D match, TRBD1 (6 bases). V gave up 4 bases and J gave up 4 bases, with 8 bases separating them. The CDR3 loop spans 13 amino acids. Germline V gives CDR1 SEHNR, CDR2 FQNEAQ (reference sequence). The whole variable domain, filled in from reference TRBV7-9 and TRBJ1-3, reads DTGVSQNPRHKITKRGQNVTFRCDPISEHNRLYWYRQTLGQGPEFLTYFQNEAQLEKSRLLSDRFSAERPKGSFSTLEIQRTEQGDSAMYLCASSSGQGNTIYFGEGSWLTVV.

To note about this clone: Compared with germline, one end of the junction differs, possibly owing to a read error. The V call is TRBV10-3, the J call TRBJ1-1; possibly TRBD1 for D (5 bases). The CDR3 is 12 residues long. Germline CDR1 is ENHRY and CDR2 is SYGVKD. CDR3 region: CAIGEPSAGAFF. DNA of the CDR3: TGTGCCATCGGTGAACCTTCGGCAGGGGCTTTCTTT.

The V call is TRBV11-2, the J call TRBJ1-6; 8 bases agree with TRBD1. The CDR3 loop spans 15 amino acids. Per the germline V gene, CDR1 is SGHAT and CDR2 is FQNNGV. J was trimmed by 10 bases and V by 0 bases; bases with no gene match: 5. The chain's CDR3 is CASSLEVRGRSPLHF. In nucleotides, the CDR3 is TGTGCCAGCAGCTTAGAGGTCAGGGGGCGGTCACCCCTCCACTTT.

The rearrangement joins TRBV20-1 to TRBJ1-1; D is uncertain. Trimming took off 5 bases at V and 5 bases at J, with 9 bases between the two ends. From germline, CDR1 is DFQATT and CDR2 SNEGSKA (reference sequence). The CDR3 runs 11 residues. In DNA, the CDR3 is TGCAGTGCTCTGGACTTAACTGAAGCTTTCTTT. It specifies CSALDLTEAFF.